This is a list of T cell receptor beta chains from one sample in a study of T cell responses to AZD1222 COVID-19 vaccine. Assay used: immunoSEQ multiplex PCR; TCRdb lists only in-frame clones, some missing. The sample lists about 73,000 clones, approximately 92% occurring once. The sequencing used peripheral blood, collected 28 days after the second AZD1222 dose. The receptors were sampled from an adult who received the AZD1222 COVID-19 vaccine. The CDR3 runs from the conserved cysteine through the conserved F or W.

TRBV24-1	CATSEGTHYNEQFF
TRBV3-1/TRBV3-2	CASSPPDPDTQYF
TRBV11-3	CASTQGGPNTGELFF
TRBV7-2	CASSSWAGSTTGAGYTF
TRBV6-6	CASSYSRRGSPGEQYF
TRBV2	CASDGGAWGEGYEQFF
TRBV10-1	CASSPWTGGRGTEAFF
TRBV5-4	CASSLSGSPKTYEQYF
TRBV19	CASSRTGGQPQHF
TRBV5-1	CASSLASAGGKAFF
TRBV28	CASSFRAGDGNQPQHF
TRBV20-1	CSGQGYGYTF
TRBV6-6	CASSPVAETQYF
TRBV2	CASTGARNSPLHF
TRBV9	CASSVGPSSEKLFF
TRBV30	CASWGRGPKGDTQYF
TRBV19	CASRDQGLTNEKLFF
TRBV27	CASSKGTNEQFF
TRBV5-1	CASSLVLAGSYEQYF
TRBV2	CASSVQGGGYTF
TRBV5-6	CASSWGRVGFTLHF
TRBV29-1	CSVADRGVGGYTF
TRBV18	CASSPNAGGDQPQHF
TRBV7-7	CASSPQGSSTDTQYF
TRBV5-6	CASSFLNTEAFF
TRBV30	CAWSHPGQGYTEAFF
TRBV10-3	CAIRGQGGPEAFF
TRBV9	CASSAGTGLGNEQFF
TRBV4-3	CASSQVLSEDYGYTF
TRBV11-3	CASSLVTATEAFF
TRBV7-8	CASSLEQGVVTQYF
TRBV9	CASSVHTNTEAFF
TRBV4-1	CASSQASQTGNSFSYNSPLHF
TRBV2	CASSGGLAGDLYNEQFF
TRBV7-2	CASSPGGQGLNQPQHF
TRBV5-1	CASSLAGGQGEKLFF
TRBV5-1	CASSLRGGSGNTIYF
TRBV6-5	CASRAVANTGELFF
TRBV5-6	CASSLIQRTTDTQYF
TRBV27	CASRKASGNTIYF
TRBV27	CASSLSRTDLPGNTIYF
TRBV2	CASRQGIEAFF
TRBV6-5	CASSPRGGQNEQYF
TRBV7-3	CASSSGPTGAGNTEAFF
TRBV5-1	CASSAQGLKATNEKLFF
TRBV15	CATSRVPTGANEKLFF
TRBV29-1	CSVNHSPNGPQHF
TRBV18	CASSPQGMAGEKLFF
TRBV10-2	CASSESTDYRETQYF
TRBV7-6	CASSLGSGGFTDTQYF
TRBV9	CASSVAGGNEQFF
TRBV19	CASRPPSAGPSQPQHF
TRBV24-1	CATSDWTGGGPQHF
TRBV7-9	CASSHNEDPQAFF
TRBV3-1/TRBV3-2	CASSRFSGGAYNEQFF
TRBV6-5	CASSPLTLGNTEAFF